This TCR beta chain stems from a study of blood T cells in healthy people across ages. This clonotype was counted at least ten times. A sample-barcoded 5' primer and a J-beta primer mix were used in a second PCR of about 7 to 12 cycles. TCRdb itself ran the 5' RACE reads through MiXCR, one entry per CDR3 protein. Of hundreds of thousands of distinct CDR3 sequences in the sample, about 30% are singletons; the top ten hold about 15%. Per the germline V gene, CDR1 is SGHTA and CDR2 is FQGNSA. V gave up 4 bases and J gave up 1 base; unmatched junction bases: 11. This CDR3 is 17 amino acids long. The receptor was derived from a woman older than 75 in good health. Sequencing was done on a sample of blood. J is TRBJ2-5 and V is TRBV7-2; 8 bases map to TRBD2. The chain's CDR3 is CASSWASGGRFQETQYF. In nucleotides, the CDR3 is TGTGCCAGCAGCTGGGCCAGCGGGGGCCGTTTCCAAGAGACCCAGTACTTC. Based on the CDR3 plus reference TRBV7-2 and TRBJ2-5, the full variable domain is GAGVSQSPSNKVTEKGKDVELRCDPISGHTALYWYRQSLGQGLEFLIYFQGNSAPDKSGLPSDRFSAERTGGSVSTLTIQRTQQEDSAVYLCASSWASGGRFQETQYFGPGTRLLVL.